This entry lists 23 T cell receptor beta chains sequenced from one sample in a study of cytomegalovirus exposure and HLA in healthy donors. The PCR employed 60 Vbeta primers together with 13 Jbeta primers. TCRdb keeps only in-frame clones here, not all; method: immunoSEQ multiplex PCR. The repertoire holds roughly 150,000 clones, under 70% seen once, with 3% in the top ten. Sequencing was carried out using PBMCs. The receptors come from a woman between 25 and 40 years old in good health and CMV-seropositive.

The chain combines TRBV6-5 with TRBJ1-2; weak D call: TRBD1 (5 bases). Germline CDR1 and CDR2: MNHEY and SVGAGI. Trimming cost V 6 bases and J 4 bases, with 12 bases left between them. The CDR3 length is 13 residues. CDR3 bases: TGTGCCAGCAGCCGCGGGGCGAGCTATGGCTACACCTTC. This sequence encodes CASSRGASYGYTF.

This clone has more than one count but fewer than ten. The chain uses TRBV5-6 and TRBJ2-5, with a tentative D call TRBD2 (5 bases). In germline, CDR1 is SGHDT, CDR2 YYEEEE. V was cut by 4 bases and J by 4 bases, with 11 bases left in between. This CDR3 is 13 amino acids long. CDR3: CASSPPGGETQYF. In DNA form, the CDR3 reads TGTGCCAGCAGCCCTCCCGGAGGAGAGACCCAGTACTTC.

In its sample, this clone was seen a few times. The chain carries TRBV21-1 and TRBJ1-5. TRBV21-1 is marked as a pseudogene. The CDR3 runs to 15 residues. The CDR3: CASTPLAGAGQPQHF. The CDR3 bases are TGTGCCAGCACCCCCCTGGCGGGAGCCGGGCAGCCCCAGCATTTT.

The chain has TRBV30 and TRBJ1-2, with 7 bases identical to TRBD1. V was pared by 0 bases and J by 2 bases, with 9 bases of the junction left unmatched. The length of the CDR3 is 16 residues. CDR1 GTSNPN and CDR2 SVGIG come from the germline V gene (reference sequence). CDR3 in amino acids: CAWSVSGQKRNYGYTF. The DNA of the CDR3 is TGTGCCTGGAGTGTATCGGGACAGAAGAGAAACTATGGCTACACCTTC.

The V and J genes are TRBV29-1 and TRBJ2-2; 15 nucleotides match TRBD2. The germline gives CDR1 SQVTM, CDR2 ANQGSEA. This CDR3 has 20 amino acids. Trimming at V came to 7 bases and at J to 4 bases, leaving 19 bases not matched to a gene. This chain's CDR3 is CSDQIGTSGRTIQGTGELFF. The CDR3 coding sequence is TGCAGCGATCAAATCGGGACTAGCGGGAGGACAATCCAGGGCACCGGGGAGCTGTTTTTT.

The genes are TRBV6-1 and TRBJ2-5, with D possibly matching TRBD1 (5 bases). From germline, CDR1 is MNHNS and CDR2 SASEGT. V lost 8 bases, J lost 5 bases, and 21 bases lay in between. The CDR3 sequence is 15 residues long. Here the CDR3 reads CASDRVPGHDETQYF. As DNA, the CDR3 is TGTGCCAGCGACCGTGTGCCAGGGCACGATGAGACCCAGTACTTC.

This sequence joins TRBV7-8 and TRBJ2-5, with a weak D call TRBD1 (7 bases). The germline gives CDR1 SGHVS, CDR2 FQNEAQ. V was cut by 4 bases and J by 7 bases, with 16 bases left in between. The CDR3 consists of 14 residues. CDR3 loop: CASSSTQGGGTQYF. CDR3 nucleotide sequence: TGTGCCAGCAGCTCAACCCAGGGGGGAGGGACCCAGTACTTC.

The rearrangement uses TRBV11-2 and TRBJ1-5; D remains unclear. This CDR3 spans 15 amino acids. Germline V gene sequence: CDR1 SGHAT, CDR2 FQNNGV. V lost 0 bases and J lost 4, with 10 bases in between. CDR3 nucleotide sequence: TGTGCCAGCAGCTTAGATCCCGGTCCTAATCAGCCCCAGCATTTT. The encoded protein is CASSLDPGPNQPQHF. The full variable domain, its missing parts supplied by reference TRBV11-2 and TRBJ1-5, is EAGVAQSPRYKIIEKRQSVAFWCNPISGHATLYWYQQILGQGPKLLIQFQNNGVVDDSQLPKDRFSAERLKGVDSTLKIQPAKLEDSAVYLCASSLDPGPNQPQHFGDGTRLSIL.

This chain uses TRBV7-8 with TRBJ2-7, with 7 nucleotides matching TRBD1. The CDR3 runs to 15 residues. V lost 3 bases and J lost 3; bases outside the gene matches: 8. Per germline, CDR1 SGHVS and CDR2 FQNEAQ. CDR3 residues: CASSLAQGPHYEQYF. DNA of the CDR3: TGTGCCAGCAGCTTGGCACAGGGGCCCCACTACGAGCAGTACTTC.

The chain is built from TRBV27 and TRBJ1-6, with a weak D call TRBD1 (6 bases). V was cut by 0 bases and J by 14 bases, with 11 bases left in between. Germline-derived CDR1 and CDR2 are MNHEY and SMNVEV (reference sequence). This CDR3 contains 13 residues. The CDR3 DNA reads TGTGCCAGCAGTTTATCAAAGGGGGGGGCCCTCCACTTT. As protein: CASSLSKGGALHF.

V and J are TRBV5-1 and TRBJ1-2; possible D gene TRBD1, 5 bases. V dropped 0 bases and J dropped 8 bases, with 11 bases sitting between them. CDR1 and CDR2 (germline): SGHRS, YFSETQ. The CDR3 totals 13 residues. The DNA of the CDR3 is TGCGCCAGCAGCTTGGGCCTCCAGGGCGGCTACACCTTC. Its translation: CASSLGLQGGYTF.

The chain recombines TRBV6-4 with TRBJ1-2; 8 bases align to TRBD1. There are 14 residues in the CDR3. The germline V gene has CDR1 MRHNA and CDR2 SNTAGT. V was pared by 5 bases and J by 8 bases, with 10 bases of the junction left unmatched. CDR3 sequence (DNA): TGTGCCAGCAGTAACCAGGGGGCGTCTCAAGGCTACACCTTC. Translation: CASSNQGASQGYTF.

As to this clone: A junction end diverges from the germline sequence, so it may reflect a read error. The chain employs TRBV18 and TRBJ2-7, with TRBD2 identical over 10 bases. CDR3 size: 16 residues. Germline V CDR1 and CDR2: KGHSH, LQKENI. CDR3 in DNA: TGTGCCAGCTCACCAAACTGGCGCGAAGTAGGGCTAGCGGGAGTCTTC. Its translation: CASSPNWREVGLAGVF.

The chain is built from TRBV10-2 and TRBJ1-2; 7 nucleotides match TRBD1. V was pared by 7 bases and J by 10 bases, with 9 bases of the junction left unmatched. From germline, CDR1 is WSHSY and CDR2 SAAADI. There are 12 residues in the CDR3. The CDR3, as DNA: TGCGCCAGCAAGGGGACAGATTCTCTCTACACCTTC. It translates to CASKGTDSLYTF.

This chain uses TRBV29-1 with TRBJ1-2; possible D gene TRBD1, 5 bases. The CDR3 runs 14 residues. V was shortened by 7 bases and J by 2 bases, with 17 bases between the two germline ends. The germline CDR1 and CDR2 sequences are SQVTM and ANQGSEA. This CDR3 reads CSARRGGSNYGYTF. CDR3 DNA sequence: TGCAGCGCCAGGCGGGGGGGGTCCAACTATGGCTACACCTTC.

V gene TRBV5-6 combines with J gene TRBJ2-5, with TRBD2 matching 9 bases. The V and J ends lost 1 base and 5 bases, in that order; junction bases with no gene match: 9. The CDR3 has 16 residues. CDR1 SGHDT and CDR2 YYEEEE come from the germline V gene. In DNA form, the CDR3 reads TGTGCCAGCAGCTTGTTTCGCGGGAGGGCCCGGGAGACCCAGTACTTC. Translated: CASSLFRGRARETQYF.

J is TRBJ1-2 and V is TRBV4-2, with D maybe TRBD1 (5 bases). CDR1 LGHNA and CDR2 YNFKEQ come from the germline V gene. Trimming removed 0 bases at V and 7 bases at J, with 15 bases between. This CDR3 contains 15 residues. CDR3 sequence reads: CASSQEGSGNLGYTF. CDR3 coding DNA: TGTGCCAGCAGCCAAGAAGGATCAGGGAATCTTGGCTACACCTTC.

As for this clone: At one end the junction does not follow the germline gene, possibly because of a read error. J is TRBJ1-6 and V is TRBV6-5; TRBD1 might be the D (5 bases). The CDR3 consists of 16 residues. Per germline, CDR1 MNHEY and CDR2 SVGAGI. CDR3 in DNA: TGTGTCAGCAGTTACTCGGCGGGGTTCAGGGATTCACCCCTCCACTTT. It translates to CVSSYSAGFRDSPLHF.

This clone was observed a few times. J is TRBJ1-2 and V is TRBV12-2; the table names TRBD1, a call not compared with the DNA. TRBV12-2 is an annotated pseudogene. This CDR3 has 10 amino acids. CDR3 residues: CAKGAYGYTF. The CDR3, as DNA: TGTGCAAAAGGGGCCTATGGCTACACCTTC.

The count of this clone is one. V gene TRBV6-1 combines with J gene TRBJ1-1, with 7 bases aligning to TRBD1. Germline values: CDR1 MNHNS, CDR2 SASEGT. CDR3 length: 13 residues. V dropped 2 bases and J dropped 4; count of bases not matched to a gene: 1. In DNA, the CDR3 is TGTGCCAGCAGTGAACGACAGGGCACTGAAGCTTTCTTT. It codes for CASSERQGTEAFF.

The chain carries TRBV2 and TRBJ2-7, with 9 bases fitting TRBD1. CDR1 is SNHLY and CDR2 is FYNNEI in the germline V gene. This CDR3 region has 13 residues. Germline trimming cut 6 bases from V and 5 bases from J; bases unmatched to any gene: 5. The DNA of the CDR3 is TGTGCCAGCAGCGGGGACAGGGACGACGAGCAGTACTTC. This sequence encodes CASSGDRDDEQYF.

The chain has TRBV5-1 and TRBJ2-2; D may be TRBD2 (6 bases). V lost 6 bases to trimming and J lost 2 bases, with 11 bases between them. CDR3 length equals 14 residues. Germline-derived CDR1 and CDR2 are SGHRS and YFSETQ. CDR3 amino acids: CASIPGDNTGELFF. CDR3 in DNA: TGCGCCAGCATTCCGGGGGATAACACCGGGGAGCTGTTTTTT.

This clone was recorded a few times. This chain uses TRBV18 with TRBJ2-3; a weak D match, TRBD2 (5 bases). Germline values: CDR1 KGHSH, CDR2 LQKENI. The CDR3 runs 13 residues. V gave up 2 bases and J gave up 6 bases, with 9 bases separating them. As DNA, the CDR3 is TGTGCCAGCTCACCAACTAGATCTGATACGCAGTATTTT. As protein: CASSPTRSDTQYF.